These 26 T cell receptor beta chains originate from one sample sequenced in a study of blood T cell repertoires in COVID-19. The data were produced by immunoSEQ multiplex PCR, yet TCRdb's version contains in-frame clones alone and is incomplete. The top ten hold approximately 9.1% of the sample, which has about 250,000 clones, about 79% seen once. Sequencing was carried out using peripheral blood. The receptors were gathered from a man older than 75 with acute or convalescent COVID-19.

The rearrangement links TRBV30 to TRBJ2-1; 10 positions match TRBD1. The ends lost 1 base at V and 9 bases at J; junction bases unmatched: 12. Looked up from germline, CDR1 is GTSNPN and CDR2 is SVGIG (reference sequence). The length of the CDR3 is 16 residues. The CDR3 sequence: CAWSAPGTGAQGEQFF. CDR3 DNA sequence: TGTGCCTGGAGTGCCCCCGGGACAGGGGCCCAGGGTGAGCAGTTCTTC. Looking up the rest from reference TRBV30 and TRBJ2-1 gives the full variable domain: SQTIHQWPATLVQPVGSPLSLECTVEGTSNPNLYWYRQAAGRGLQLLFYSVGIGQISSEVPQNLSASRPQDRQFILSSKKLLLSDSGFYLCAWSAPGTGAQGEQFFGPGTRLTVL.

A single count supports this clone. The gene calls are TRBV13 and TRBJ1-1, with D perhaps matching TRBD1 (6 bases). The V gene's germline CDR1 is PRHDT and CDR2 FYEKMQ (reference sequence). CDR3 length equals 14 residues. Trimming cost V 5 bases and J 6 bases, with 16 bases left between them. The CDR3 is CASSPPQGKAEAFF. The CDR3 region has the DNA TGTGCCAGCAGCCCACCGCAGGGGAAGGCTGAAGCTTTCTTT.

The V call is TRBV5-6, the J call TRBJ1-1; the D gene is possibly TRBD1 (5 bases). Trimming cost V 0 bases and J 4 bases, with 10 bases left between them. The CDR3 covers 14 residues. Germline loops: CDR1 SGHDT, CDR2 YYEEEE. CDR3 in amino acids: CASSLAGGATEAFF. DNA of the CDR3: TGTGCCAGCAGCTTGGCCGGCGGGGCCACTGAAGCTTTCTTT.

The chain employs TRBV10-2 and TRBJ1-5, with D possibly TRBD1 on 5 matching bases. CDR1 is WSHSY and CDR2 is SAAADI in the germline V gene. The CDR3 is made up of 14 amino acids. Trimming took off 6 bases at V and 1 base at J, with 10 bases between the two ends. CDR3 in amino acids: CASRDRGSNQPQHF. In DNA form, the CDR3 reads TGCGCCAGCAGAGATAGGGGAAGCAATCAGCCCCAGCATTTT.

The chain combines TRBV27 with TRBJ2-7; D perhaps matches TRBD1 (5 bases). The ends were cut back, 2 bases at V and 3 bases at J, with 14 bases in the middle. The CDR3 has 15 amino acids. Per the germline V gene, CDR1 is MNHEY and CDR2 is SMNVEV (reference sequence). The DNA of the CDR3 is TGTGCCAGCAGTTTAGGAGTCGTGGACAACTACGAGCAGTACTTC. Its protein is CASSLGVVDNYEQYF.

V usage is TRBV19 and J usage is TRBJ2-7; 8 nucleotides agree with TRBD1. CDR3 length: 15 residues. Trimming cost V 3 bases and J 2 bases; bases outside gene matches: 6. Germline lookup yields CDR1 LNHDA and CDR2 SQIVND (reference sequence). In DNA form, the CDR3 reads TGTGCCAGTAGTATCGAGGACAGGGCTCCCTACGAGCAGTACTTC. This encodes CASSIEDRAPYEQYF.

The chain is built from TRBV5-1 and TRBJ1-1; TRBD1 might be the D (5 bases). CDR3 length equals 13 residues. CDR1 SGHRS and CDR2 YFSETQ come from the germline V gene. V shed 5 bases and J shed 1 base, with 9 bases lying between them. The CDR3 protein is CASRRQPNTEAFF. CDR3 sequence (DNA): TGCGCCAGCAGGCGACAGCCGAACACTGAAGCTTTCTTT. Using reference TRBV5-1 and TRBJ1-1 for the parts outside the CDR3, the full variable domain is KAGVTQTPRYLIKTRGQQVTLSCSPISGHRSVSWYQQTPGQGLQFLFEYFSETQRNKGNFPGRFSGRQFSNSRSEMNVSTLELGDSALYLCASRRQPNTEAFFGQGTRLTVV.

V is TRBV12-5 and J is TRBJ1-5, with 8 nucleotides matching TRBD1. The CDR3 has 15 residues. Germline V gene sequence: CDR1 LGHNT, CDR2 FRNRAP. V shed 6 bases and J 4 bases; nucleotides not matched to a gene: 8. The CDR3 DNA sequence: TGTGCTAGTGGCTCTCCTACAGGGGGAAATCAGCCCCAGCATTTT. As protein: CASGSPTGGNQPQHF. The complete variable domain, with remaining parts taken from reference TRBV12-5 and TRBJ1-5, reads DARVTQTPRHKVTEMGQEVTMRCQPILGHNTVFWYRQTMMQGLELLAYFRNRAPLDDSGMPKDRFSAEMPDATLATLKIQPSEPRDSAVYFCASGSPTGGNQPQHFGDGTRLSIL.

The chain uses TRBV3-1 (or the pseudogene TRBV3-2) and TRBJ2-2; 9 bases map to TRBD1. The junction had 7 bases not matched to a gene; V was cut back by 1 base and J by 4 bases. There are 17 residues in the CDR3. Germline CDR1 is LGHDT and CDR2 is YNNKEL (reference sequence). The CDR3 loop is CASSQVPGQGSTGELFF. In nucleotides, the CDR3 is TGTGCCAGCAGCCAAGTCCCGGGACAGGGATCCACCGGGGAGCTGTTTTTT.

Many counts were recorded for this clone. This CDR3 reads CASSQDSLQSNQPQHF. Here the CDR3 DNA reads TGTGCCAGCAGTCAGGACAGCCTCCAAAGCAATCAGCCCCAGCATTTT. This chain joins TRBV6-2 or TRBV6-3 and TRBJ1-5, with a weak D call TRBD1 (6 bases). Germline CDR1 is MNHEY and CDR2 is SVGEGT. V was pared by 5 bases and J by 1 base, with 15 bases between. The CDR3 is 16 residues long.

The gene calls are TRBV19 and TRBJ1-5; D ambiguous. Between the trimmed V and J ends, which lost 7 bases and 3 bases, there was a span of 13 bases. This CDR3 comprises 14 residues. Per the germline V gene, CDR1 is LNHDA and CDR2 is SQIVND (reference sequence). CDR3 in amino acids: CASTTSRVNQPQHF. CDR3 DNA: TGTGCCAGTACTACCTCGCGGGTCAATCAGCCCCAGCATTTT.

Only a few counts were recorded for this clone. The J gene is TRBJ2-7, the V gene TRBV7-6; 10 bases map to TRBD1. The CDR3 spans 16 residues. Unmatched junction bases numbered 4, after V lost 0 bases and J lost 2 bases. CDR1 SGHVS and CDR2 FNYEAQ come from the germline V gene. DNA of the CDR3: TGTGCCAGCAGCTTAGCGATGGGACAGGGGCCCTACGAGCAGTACTTC. Translating gives CASSLAMGQGPYEQYF.

CDR3 amino acids: CASRAITAAEAFF. DNA for the CDR3: TGTGCCAGTCGCGCTATTACTGCGGCTGAAGCTTTCTTT. This chain joins TRBV11-2 and TRBJ1-1; D ambiguous. Germline CDR1 SGHAT, CDR2 FQNNGV. CDR3 length: 13 amino acids. The V gene lost 9 bases and the J gene lost 6 bases, with 17 bases spanning the gap.

The chain links TRBV5-1 to TRBJ1-2; D is undetermined. V gave up 0 bases and J gave up 3 bases, with 9 bases separating them. Germline values: CDR1 SGHRS, CDR2 YFSETQ. The CDR3 has 14 amino acids. The chain's CDR3 is CASSLDRRDYGYTF. The CDR3 bases are TGCGCCAGCAGCTTGGACCGGAGAGACTATGGCTACACCTTC. Full variable domain (missing parts from reference TRBV5-1 and TRBJ1-2): KAGVTQTPRYLIKTRGQQVTLSCSPISGHRSVSWYQQTPGQGLQFLFEYFSETQRNKGNFPGRFSGRQFSNSRSEMNVSTLELGDSALYLCASSLDRRDYGYTFGSGTRLTVV.

V is TRBV5-1 and J is TRBJ1-6; 7 bases fit TRBD1. The CDR3 has 15 residues. From germline, CDR1 is SGHRS and CDR2 YFSETQ. Germline trimming cut 5 bases from V and 7 bases from J; bases unmatched to any gene: 9. In DNA, the CDR3 is TGCGCCAGCAGAGCCGGACAGGAGGGGAATTCACCCCTCCACTTT. Translation gives CASRAGQEGNSPLHF.

The chain recombines TRBV7-8 with TRBJ1-2; D is possibly TRBD1 (5 bases). Germline assignment: CDR1 SGHVS and CDR2 FQNEAQ. With 8 bases removed from V and 6 bases from J, the gap between germline ends came to 13 bases. There are 12 residues in the CDR3. CDR3 loop: CASGGRADGYTF. The DNA of the CDR3 is TGTGCCAGCGGGGGGAGGGCGGATGGCTACACCTTC.

The CDR3 nucleotides are TGTGCCAGCGCAGGGGGCGACTTCAATCAGCCCCAGCATTTT. Translated: CASAGGDFNQPQHF. The rearrangement joins TRBV28 to TRBJ1-5; TRBD1 matches 8 bases. There are 14 residues in the CDR3. The germline V gene encodes CDR1 MDHEN and CDR2 SYDVKM. J lost 3 bases, V lost 8 bases, and 6 bases had no gene match.

The chain has TRBV20-1 and TRBJ2-3; D unclear. The V gene's germline CDR1 is DFQATT and CDR2 SNEGSKA (reference sequence). The CDR3 spans 10 residues. Trimming cost V 8 bases and J 5 bases, with 8 bases left between them. Here the CDR3 DNA reads TGCAGTCCCTTACAAGATACGCAGTATTTT. Its translation is CSPLQDTQYF.

The chain couples TRBV11-2 to TRBJ2-4, with TRBD1 matching over 8 bases. From germline, CDR1 is SGHAT and CDR2 FQNNGV. There are 14 residues in the CDR3. J was trimmed by 5 bases and V by 5 bases; bases with no gene match: 5. This CDR3 is CASSPRDRQNIQYF. The CDR3 DNA sequence: TGTGCCAGCAGCCCAAGGGACAGGCAAAACATTCAGTACTTC.

The V and J genes are TRBV5-5 and TRBJ1-5; 8 bases map to TRBD1. CDR1 and CDR2 (germline): SGHKS, YYEKEE (reference sequence). The CDR3 runs 15 residues. The J segment lost 4 bases and the V segment lost 3 bases, leaving 6 bases of the junction unmatched. This chain's CDR3 is CASSSRRTGNQPQHF. The CDR3 DNA follows: TGTGCCAGCAGCTCCAGAAGGACAGGGAATCAGCCCCAGCATTTT.

This clone has a single count. The gene calls are TRBV5-1 and TRBJ2-7, with D possibly TRBD1 on 6 matching bases. The ends were cut back, 2 bases at V and 3 bases at J, with 12 bases in the middle. This CDR3 is built from 14 residues. Looked up from germline, CDR1 is SGHRS and CDR2 is YFSETQ. The CDR3 spells CASSLLDRFYEQYF. The CDR3 bases are TGCGCCAGCAGCTTACTTGACAGGTTCTACGAGCAGTACTTC.

The chain links TRBV28 to TRBJ1-2; D perhaps matches TRBD1 (5 bases). V shed 6 bases and J shed 4 bases, with 15 bases lying between them. The CDR3 loop spans 14 amino acids. CDR1 is MDHEN and CDR2 is SYDVKM in the germline V gene. CDR3 DNA sequence: TGTGCCAGCAGCGACAGCCTTTTCGCCTATGGCTACACCTTC. Amino acids: CASSDSLFAYGYTF.

The rearrangement uses TRBV15 and TRBJ1-1; D is ambiguous. The ends were cut back, 0 bases at V and 5 bases at J, with 7 bases in the middle. CDR3 size: 13 residues. Germline V gives CDR1 LNHNV, CDR2 YYDKDF (reference sequence). CDR3 protein: CATSREGRTEAFF. The CDR3 coding sequence is TGTGCCACCAGCAGAGAAGGGAGGACTGAAGCTTTCTTT.

This clone was seen more than once but under ten times. The chain has TRBV28 and TRBJ1-1; 7 bases agree with TRBD1. CDR1 MDHEN and CDR2 SYDVKM come from the germline V gene. The CDR3 is 16 amino acids. Unmatched junction bases numbered 7, after V lost 1 base and J lost 2 bases. The chain's CDR3 is CASSLSSGTANTEAFF. CDR3 nucleotides: TGTGCCAGCAGTTTATCCTCCGGGACAGCCAACACTGAAGCTTTCTTT.

The V and J genes are TRBV11-1 and TRBJ1-1; TRBD1 aligns across 7 bases. V trimming: 5 bases; J trimming: 5 bases; junction bases outside the gene matches: 11. The CDR3 extends over 15 amino acids. The germline CDR1 and CDR2 sequences are SGHAT and FQDESV (reference sequence). In nucleotides, the CDR3 is TGTGCCAGCAGCCCCCAGGGGACAGTGGTGACTGAAGCTTTCTTT. Amino acids: CASSPQGTVVTEAFF.

CDR3 DNA: TGTGCCAGCAGTTCAAGGGGGACAGGACGGGTCTACGAGCAGTACTTC. Translation: CASSSRGTGRVYEQYF. The chain has TRBV6-5 and TRBJ2-7; 8 bases align to TRBD1. The CDR3 consists of 16 residues. V shed 4 bases, J shed 3 bases, and the junction held 11 bases outside the gene matches. Germline-derived CDR1 and CDR2 are MNHEY and SVGAGI.